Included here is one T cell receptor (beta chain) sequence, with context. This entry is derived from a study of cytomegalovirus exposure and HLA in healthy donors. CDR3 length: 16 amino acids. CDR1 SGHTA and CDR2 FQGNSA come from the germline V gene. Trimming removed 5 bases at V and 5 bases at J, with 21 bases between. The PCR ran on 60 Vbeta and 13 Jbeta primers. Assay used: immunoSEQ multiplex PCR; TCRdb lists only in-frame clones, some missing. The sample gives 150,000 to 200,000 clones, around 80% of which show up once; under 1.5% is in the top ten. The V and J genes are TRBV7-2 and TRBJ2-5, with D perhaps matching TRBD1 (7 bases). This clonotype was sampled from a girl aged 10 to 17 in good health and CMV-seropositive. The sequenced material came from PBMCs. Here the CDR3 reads CASSRDRHRRGETQYF. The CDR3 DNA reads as TGTGCCAGCAGCAGGGACAGACACAGGAGGGGGGAGACCCAGTACTTC.